The rows below give T cell receptor beta chains drawn from one sample of a study of post-analysis software for immune sequencing data. A single record per CDR3 protein comes from TCRdb applying MiXCR to the PCR reads. The sample comprises approximately 770,000 distinct CDR3 sequences, approximately 44% of which are singletons, and 4% to 5% rests with the top ten. Sample: blood. Source of these receptors: a girl aged 10-17 years with multiple sclerosis. Each CDR3 is given with its conserved first and last residue.

V gene	J gene	CDR3 protein
TRBV7-9	TRBJ2-1	CASSPHADRAGYNEQFF
TRBV7-9	TRBJ1-1	CASSYPYEAFF
TRBV29-1	TRBJ2-3	CSVEDRAGKSTDTQYF
TRBV20-1	TRBJ2-5	CSARWVAGARGEQYF
TRBV9	TRBJ1-2	CASSPGTRLNEGYTF
TRBV30	TRBJ2-5	CAWNHGLGGETQYF
TRBV6-4	TRBJ1-5	CVGGVWALYSNQPQHF
TRBV27	TRBJ2-1	CASSLFIEGTVEQFF
TRBV7-9	TRBJ2-5	CASSSTQGQAFETQYF
TRBV27	TRBJ2-3	CASSLGQYFDTQYF
TRBV7-9	TRBJ1-4	CASSLAPTGSNEKLFF
TRBV4-3	.	CASSQDYSLGQGVYEQYF
TRBV24-1	.	CATSDRTDNEQYF
TRBV30	TRBJ2-1	CAWSVLAGTYNEQFF
TRBV7-9	TRBJ2-7	CASSLGTEISYEQYF
TRBV4-3	TRBJ2-4	CASSQVAQGGNIQYF
TRBV7-2	TRBJ2-7	CASSSTGTGVYEQYF
TRBV20-1	TRBJ2-3	CSARDWGLAGGYRTDTQYF
TRBV18	TRBJ2-7	CASSPRGTGLKEQYF
TRBV7-2	TRBJ1-4	CASRSLGVGMEKLFF
TRBV6-1	TRBJ2-3	CASSGRVSGSTDTQYF
TRBV12-3/TRBV12-4	TRBJ1-2	CASSLPAGYGYTF
TRBV6-1	TRBJ1-5	CASTVFSNQPQHF
TRBV4-2	TRBJ2-7	CASSQGADETYEQYF
TRBV15	TRBJ2-2	CATSRDGSTGERFF
TRBV4-2	TRBJ2-3	CASSQRTSYDTQYF
TRBV6-1	TRBJ1-2	CASSETLVGYGYTF
TRBV12-3/TRBV12-4	TRBJ2-3	CASSLFQGDAQYF
TRBV12-3/TRBV12-4	TRBJ2-7	CASSLSWREASYEQYF